This T cell receptor beta chain comes out of a study of T-cell reconstitution after alpha-beta-depleted transplantation in children. Using unique molecular identifiers, the investigators prepared the TCRbeta library. MiXCR was run by TCRdb on the PCR reads, yielding one entry per CDR3 protein. The sample lists about 400,000 distinct CDR3 sequences, roughly 22% occurring once. This clonotype has a handful of counts. The sequencing here drew on PBMCs from the stem cell graft donor, taken from the stem cell graft. This TCR was recovered from a human donor who donated a stem cell graft to a child with acute myeloid leukemia.

The CDR3 DNA follows: TGTGCCACCAGCAGGGAACAGGGGGCTGGGGAGACCCAGTACTTC. This sequence encodes CATSREQGAGETQYF. The rearrangement uses TRBV15 and TRBJ2-5, with TRBD1 identical over 9 bases. The J segment lost 5 bases and the V segment lost 3 bases, leaving 7 bases of the junction unmatched. CDR1 is LNHNV, CDR2 YYDKDF, per germline (reference sequence). CDR3 length equals 15 residues.